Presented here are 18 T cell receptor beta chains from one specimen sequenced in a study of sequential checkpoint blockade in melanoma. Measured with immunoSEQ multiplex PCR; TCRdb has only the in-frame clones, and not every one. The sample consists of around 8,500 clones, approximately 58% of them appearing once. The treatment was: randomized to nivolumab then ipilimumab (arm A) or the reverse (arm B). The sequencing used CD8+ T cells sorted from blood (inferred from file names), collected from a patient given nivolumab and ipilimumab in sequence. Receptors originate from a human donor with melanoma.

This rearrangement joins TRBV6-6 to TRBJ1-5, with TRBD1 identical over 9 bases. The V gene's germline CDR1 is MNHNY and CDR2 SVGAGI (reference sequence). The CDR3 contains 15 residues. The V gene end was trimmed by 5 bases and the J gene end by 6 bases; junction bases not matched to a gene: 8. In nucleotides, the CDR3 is TGTGCCAGCAGTAACCGGGACAGGGATCGTCAGCCCCAGCATTTT. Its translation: CASSNRDRDRQPQHF.

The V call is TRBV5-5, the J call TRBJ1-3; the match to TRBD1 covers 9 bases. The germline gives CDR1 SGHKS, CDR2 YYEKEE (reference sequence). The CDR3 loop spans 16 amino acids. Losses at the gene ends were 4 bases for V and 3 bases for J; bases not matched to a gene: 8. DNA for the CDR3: TGTGCCAGCAGCCCCGTGGGACAGGGTTTTGGAAACACCATATATTTT. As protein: CASSPVGQGFGNTIYF.

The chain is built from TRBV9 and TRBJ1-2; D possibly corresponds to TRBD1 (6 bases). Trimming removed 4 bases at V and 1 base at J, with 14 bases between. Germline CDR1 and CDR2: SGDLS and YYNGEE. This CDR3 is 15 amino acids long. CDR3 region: CASSTYRDNNYGYTF. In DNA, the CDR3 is TGTGCCAGCAGCACATACAGGGATAATAACTATGGCTACACCTTC.

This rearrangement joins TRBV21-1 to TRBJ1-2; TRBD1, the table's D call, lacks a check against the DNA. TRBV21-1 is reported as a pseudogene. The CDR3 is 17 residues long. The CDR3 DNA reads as TGTGCCAGCAGCTACCCGGGACAGGGGGTCCTCTTCTATGGCTACACCTTC. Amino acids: CASSYPGQGVLFYGYTF.

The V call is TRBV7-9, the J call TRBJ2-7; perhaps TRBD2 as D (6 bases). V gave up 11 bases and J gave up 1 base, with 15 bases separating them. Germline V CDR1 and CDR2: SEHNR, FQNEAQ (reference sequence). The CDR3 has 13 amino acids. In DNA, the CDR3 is TGTGCCGGGGGTCGGGGGTCATCCTACGAGCAGTACTTC. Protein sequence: CAGGRGSSYEQYF.

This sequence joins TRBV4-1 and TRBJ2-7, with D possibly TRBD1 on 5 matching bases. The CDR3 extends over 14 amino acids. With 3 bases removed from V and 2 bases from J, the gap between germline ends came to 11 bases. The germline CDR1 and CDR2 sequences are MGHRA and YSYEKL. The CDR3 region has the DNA TGCGCCAGCAGCCACGGCAGCAGGGCCTACGAGCAGTACTTC. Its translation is CASSHGSRAYEQYF.

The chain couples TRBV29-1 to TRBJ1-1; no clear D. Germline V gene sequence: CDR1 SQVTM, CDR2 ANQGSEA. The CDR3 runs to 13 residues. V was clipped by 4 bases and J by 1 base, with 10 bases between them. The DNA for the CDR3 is TGCAGCGTTGCGTCGTTGAGGAACACTGAAGCTTTCTTT. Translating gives CSVASLRNTEAFF.

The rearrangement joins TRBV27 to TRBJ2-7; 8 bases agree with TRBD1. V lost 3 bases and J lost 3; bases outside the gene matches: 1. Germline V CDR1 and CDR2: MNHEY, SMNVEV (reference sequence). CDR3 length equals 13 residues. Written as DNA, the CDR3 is TGTGCCAGCAGTTTGACAGGGGACTACGAGCAGTACTTC. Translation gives CASSLTGDYEQYF.

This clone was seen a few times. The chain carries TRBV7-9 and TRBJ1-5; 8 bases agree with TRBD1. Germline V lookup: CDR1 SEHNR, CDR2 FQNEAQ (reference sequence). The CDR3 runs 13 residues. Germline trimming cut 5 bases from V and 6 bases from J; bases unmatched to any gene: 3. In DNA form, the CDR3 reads TGTGCCAGCAGCACAGGGGGAGGTCAGCCCCAGCATTTT. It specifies CASSTGGGQPQHF.

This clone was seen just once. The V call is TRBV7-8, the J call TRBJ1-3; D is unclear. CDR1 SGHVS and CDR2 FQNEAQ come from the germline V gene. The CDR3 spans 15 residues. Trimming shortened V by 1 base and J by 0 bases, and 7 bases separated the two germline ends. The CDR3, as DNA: TGTGCCAGCAGCTTAGGGCCAAACTCTGGAAACACCATATATTTT. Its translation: CASSLGPNSGNTIYF.

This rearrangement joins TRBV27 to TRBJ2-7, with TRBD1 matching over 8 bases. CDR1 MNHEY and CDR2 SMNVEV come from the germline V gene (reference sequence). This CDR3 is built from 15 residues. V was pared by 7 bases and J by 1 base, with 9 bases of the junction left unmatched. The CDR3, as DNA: TGTGCCAGCAAGACCGGGACAGGTGCTTCCTACGAGCAGTACTTC. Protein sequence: CASKTGTGASYEQYF.

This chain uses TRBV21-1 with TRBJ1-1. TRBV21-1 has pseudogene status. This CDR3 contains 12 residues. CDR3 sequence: CASSRDGTEAFF. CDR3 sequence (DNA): TGTGCCAGCAGCAGAGACGGGACTGAAGCTTTCTTT.

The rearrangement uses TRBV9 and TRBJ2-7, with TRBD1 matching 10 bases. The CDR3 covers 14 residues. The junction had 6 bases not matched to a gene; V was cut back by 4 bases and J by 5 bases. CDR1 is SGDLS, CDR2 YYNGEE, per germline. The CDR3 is CASSPWTGGNEQYF. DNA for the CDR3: TGTGCCAGCAGCCCGTGGACAGGGGGGAACGAGCAGTACTTC.

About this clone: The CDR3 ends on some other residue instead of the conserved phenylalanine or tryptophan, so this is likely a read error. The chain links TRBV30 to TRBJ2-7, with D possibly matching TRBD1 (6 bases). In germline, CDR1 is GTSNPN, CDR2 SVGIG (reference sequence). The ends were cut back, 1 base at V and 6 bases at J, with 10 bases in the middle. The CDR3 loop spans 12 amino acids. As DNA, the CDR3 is TGTGCCTGGAGTGCAGACAGGAGCGAGCAGTACCTC. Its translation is CAWSADRSEQYL.

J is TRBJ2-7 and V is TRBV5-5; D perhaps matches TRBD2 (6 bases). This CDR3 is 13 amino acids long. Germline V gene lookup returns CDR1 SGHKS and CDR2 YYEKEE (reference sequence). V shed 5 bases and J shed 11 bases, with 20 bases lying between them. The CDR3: CASRPPDTSGEYF. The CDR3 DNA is TGTGCCAGCAGACCCCCGGACACTTCGGGGGAGTACTTC.

The CDR3 sequence: CASSHGHNSGNTIYF. The CDR3 bases are TGTGCCAGCAGCCACGGACATAACTCTGGAAACACCATATATTTT. The J gene is TRBJ1-3, the V gene TRBV9, with a possible D match to TRBD1 (5 bases). CDR1 and CDR2 from the germline V gene are SGDLS and YYNGEE. V lost 4 bases to trimming and J lost 0 bases, with 11 bases between them. The CDR3 is made up of 15 amino acids. The full variable domain, rest sourced from reference TRBV9 and TRBJ1-3, is DSGVTQTPKHLITATGQRVTLRCSPRSGDLSVYWYQQSLDQGLQFLIQYYNGEERAKGNILERFSAQQFPDLHSELNLSSLELGDSALYFCASSHGHNSGNTIYFGEGSWLTVV.

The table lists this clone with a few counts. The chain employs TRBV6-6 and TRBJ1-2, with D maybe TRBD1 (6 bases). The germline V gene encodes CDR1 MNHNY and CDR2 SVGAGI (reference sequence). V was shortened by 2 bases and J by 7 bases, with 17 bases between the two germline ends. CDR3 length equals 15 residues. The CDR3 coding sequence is TGTGCCAGCAGTTACGCCAGGGGCCGATATCTTGGCTACACCTTC. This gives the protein CASSYARGRYLGYTF.

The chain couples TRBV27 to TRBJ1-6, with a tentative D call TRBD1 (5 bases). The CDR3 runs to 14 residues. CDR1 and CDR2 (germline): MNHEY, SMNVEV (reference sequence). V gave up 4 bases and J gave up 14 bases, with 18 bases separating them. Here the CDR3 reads CASSSGDGERALHF. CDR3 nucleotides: TGTGCCAGCAGTTCTGGGGACGGTGAGCGGGCCCTCCACTTT.